These 9 T cell receptor beta chains came from one sample sequenced in a study of blood T cell repertoires in COVID-19. This table comes from immunoSEQ multiplex PCR, and its TCRdb copy is limited to in-frame clones, with some not included. The repertoire holds 240,000 or so clones, with 86% as singletons. Material for sequencing was PBMCs or T cells enriched from blood (not recorded which). Every receptor here comes from a woman aged 40 to 50 with acute COVID-19.

The chain employs TRBV6-5 and TRBJ1-2; possible D gene TRBD1, 6 bases. Deletions cut 5 bases from V and 1 base from J, with 8 bases between. CDR3 size: 13 residues. Germline V gives CDR1 MNHEY, CDR2 SVGAGI. CDR3 coding DNA: TGTGCCAGCAGTCAGGGGTATAACTATGGCTACACCTTC. It encodes CASSQGYNYGYTF.

The rearrangement uses TRBV3-1 (or the pseudogene TRBV3-2) and TRBJ1-5; D remains unclear. The CDR3 consists of 13 residues. Germline CDR1 LGHDT, CDR2 YNNKEL (reference sequence). Trimming removed 2 bases from V and 8 bases from J, with 10 bases in between. The CDR3 DNA reads as TGTGCCAGCAGCCAATATATGGAGGAGCCCCAGCATTTT. It yields the protein CASSQYMEEPQHF.

V gene TRBV3-1 (or the pseudogene TRBV3-2) combines with J gene TRBJ1-1, with unresolved D. CDR3 length: 16 residues. Trimming cost V 0 bases and J 5 bases, with 16 bases left between them. Germline loops: CDR1 LGHDT, CDR2 YNNKEL (reference sequence). For the CDR3, the DNA is TGTGCCAGCAGCCAAGAATCTCCCTGGCTTCCGACTGAAGCTTTCTTT. The encoded protein is CASSQESPWLPTEAFF.

The chain carries TRBV5-6 and TRBJ2-5, with D unresolved. Germline lookup yields CDR1 SGHDT and CDR2 YYEEEE. Trimming took off 4 bases at V and 5 bases at J, with 9 bases between the two ends. This CDR3 comprises 12 residues. Here the CDR3 reads CASSLGDETQYF. The DNA for the CDR3 is TGTGCCAGCAGCCTAGGTGATGAGACCCAGTACTTC.

This clone was counted between two and nine times. J is TRBJ2-7 and V is TRBV2, with D maybe TRBD1 (6 bases). Trimming left V 3 bases short and J 3 bases short, with 12 bases between. The germline V gene has CDR1 SNHLY and CDR2 FYNNEI. This CDR3 region has 14 residues. The CDR3 DNA is TGTGCCAGCAGTGAGGACAGTACCATCTACGAGCAGTACTTC. This codes for CASSEDSTIYEQYF.

The rearrangement links TRBV7-8 to TRBJ2-1; D gene uncertain. The germline V and J ends were trimmed by 2 bases and 0 bases, with 5 bases remaining between them. CDR1 and CDR2 (germline): SGHVS, FQNEAQ. CDR3 length: 14 residues. The DNA of the CDR3 is TGTGCCAGCAGCTTAACGGGCTCCTACAATGAGCAGTTCTTC. The encoded protein is CASSLTGSYNEQFF.

The rearrangement uses TRBV7-2 and TRBJ2-7, with 10 bases aligning to TRBD1. This CDR3 has 13 residues. Trimming at V came to 5 bases and at J to 3 bases, leaving 1 base not matched to a gene. The germline gives CDR1 SGHTA, CDR2 FQGNSA. This CDR3 reads CASSRTGGYEQYF. DNA of the CDR3: TGTGCCAGCAGCCGGACAGGGGGCTACGAGCAGTACTTC.

The V and J genes are TRBV20-1 and TRBJ1-1; D is unclear. The CDR3 has 11 amino acids. The germline V gene encodes CDR1 DFQATT and CDR2 SNEGSKA (reference sequence). This CDR3 is CRAVSSTEAFF. The CDR3 nucleotides are TGCAGGGCTGTATCCAGCACTGAAGCTTTCTTT.

The rearrangement links TRBV7-9 to TRBJ2-1, with TRBD2 matching over 11 bases. This CDR3 is 15 amino acids long. From germline, CDR1 is SEHNR and CDR2 FQNEAQ (reference sequence). The ends lost 1 base at V and 9 bases at J; junction bases unmatched: 5. The CDR3 loop is CASSLGSGRASEQFF. In nucleotides, the CDR3 is TGTGCCAGCAGCTTAGGTAGCGGGAGGGCCAGTGAGCAGTTCTTC.